The 27 T cell receptor beta chains given below trace back to one sample, sequenced in a study of CD8+ T cells in alopecia areata. Indicated treatment: oral pan-JAK inhibitor, 5-10 mg twice daily. Extraction of RNA preceded its reverse transcription into cDNA, which served as the sequencing template. The method was immunoSEQ multiplex PCR; TCRdb's version includes in-frame clones alone and lacks a portion of them. The data contain 180,000 or so clones, approximately 50% of them singletons. The source material was CD8+ T cells sorted from blood, sampled around week 54, from a patient treated with tofacitinib. The receptors were sampled from a human donor with alopecia areata.

The chain has TRBV30 and TRBJ1-2; D is ambiguous. The CDR3 has 13 amino acids. Germline V lookup: CDR1 GTSNPN, CDR2 SVGIG (reference sequence). V was clipped by 4 bases and J by 0 bases, with 9 bases between them. The CDR3 sequence: CAWTGGSNYGYTF. In DNA, the CDR3 is TGTGCCTGGACCGGAGGCTCTAACTATGGCTACACCTTC.

The chain uses TRBV9 and TRBJ2-2; the D is unclear. This CDR3 region has 14 residues. The V end was cut by 0 bases, the J end by 4 bases, with 7 bases between. Germline V gene data show CDR1 as SGDLS and CDR2 as YYNGEE. Here the CDR3 reads CASSVGGITGELFF. CDR3 nucleotide sequence: TGTGCCAGCAGCGTAGGCGGAATCACCGGGGAGCTGTTTTTT.

The CDR3 sequence is CASSQDWMSSYEQYF. Here the CDR3 DNA reads TGCGCCAGCAGCCAAGATTGGATGAGCTCCTACGAGCAGTACTTC. J is TRBJ2-7 and V is TRBV4-3; D is ambiguous. Trimming took off 0 bases at V and 0 bases at J, with 9 bases between the two ends. Germline V lookup: CDR1 LGHNA, CDR2 YSLEER. This CDR3 comprises 15 residues.

As for this clone: At one of its ends the junction is not consistent with the germline gene, which may arise from a read error. The chain combines TRBV5-1 with TRBJ1-1; possibly TRBD1 for D (6 bases). CDR1 and CDR2 from the germline V gene are SGHRS and YFSETQ. This CDR3 is built from 14 residues. CDR3 sequence: CASSLGAGLTEAFF. CDR3 DNA sequence: TGCGCCAGCAGTTTGGGGGCAGGGTTAACTGAAGCTTTCTTT. Filled out from reference TRBV5-1 and TRBJ1-1, the complete variable domain reads KAGVTQTPRYLIKTRGQQVTLSCSPISGHRSVSWYQQTPGQGLQFLFEYFSETQRNKGNFPGRFSGRQFSNSRSEMNVSTLELGDSALYLCASSLGAGLTEAFFGQGTRLTVV.

The V call is TRBV25-1, the J call TRBJ1-1; 7 bases are a match to TRBD1. Germline CDR1 reads MGHDK; CDR2 reads SYGVNS. This CDR3 comprises 13 residues. V trimming: 10 bases; J trimming: 5 bases; junction bases outside the gene matches: 10. The CDR3 loop is CATQGQRLTEAFF. The CDR3 coding sequence is TGTGCCACCCAGGGACAGCGACTAACTGAAGCTTTCTTT.

In its sample, this clone was seen a few times. The V call is TRBV13, the J call TRBJ2-3; the D is unclear. Germline V lookup: CDR1 PRHDT, CDR2 FYEKMQ (reference sequence). This CDR3 has 14 residues. Trimming took 1 base from V and 0 from J, leaving 5 bases between them. The CDR3 nucleotides are TGTGCCAGCAGCTTAGCCCCTAGCACAGATACGCAGTATTTT. Protein product: CASSLAPSTDTQYF.

The V gene is TRBV13, the J gene TRBJ1-1; 7 positions agree with TRBD1. The CDR3 extends over 13 amino acids. With 3 bases clipped from V and 5 bases from J, the junction kept 3 bases outside the gene matches. From germline, CDR1 is PRHDT and CDR2 FYEKMQ (reference sequence). The CDR3 DNA sequence: TGTGCCAGCAGCTTCGACAGGGAAACTGAAGCTTTCTTT. Encoded protein: CASSFDRETEAFF.

The table lists this clone with a few counts. V and J are TRBV21-1 and TRBJ2-3. TRBV21-1 is deemed a pseudogene. This CDR3 has 15 residues. CDR3 bases: TGTGCCAGCAGCGGCCGGGCCTCGCACACAGATACGCAGTATTTT. Its protein is CASSGRASHTDTQYF.

V gene TRBV15 combines with J gene TRBJ2-1; D may be TRBD2 (5 bases). This CDR3 has 12 residues. Germline lookup yields CDR1 LNHNV and CDR2 YYDKDF (reference sequence). The ends were cut back, 5 bases at V and 9 bases at J, with 11 bases in the middle. DNA for the CDR3: TGTGCCACCAGCGGCGTAGAGGGTGAGCAGTTCTTC. Amino acid sequence: CATSGVEGEQFF. Full variable domain (remainder filled in from reference TRBV15 and TRBJ2-1): DAMVIQNPRYQVTQFGKPVTLSCSQTLNHNVMYWYQQKSSQAPKLLFHYYDKDFNNEADTPDNFQSRRPNTSFCFLDIRSPGLGDTAMYLCATSGVEGEQFFGPGTRLTVL.

This clone turned up a few times. The chain employs TRBV30 and TRBJ2-2, with 8 bases identical to TRBD1. CDR1 GTSNPN and CDR2 SVGIG come from the germline V gene (reference sequence). V shed 2 bases and J 4 bases; nucleotides not matched to a gene: 6. The CDR3 extends over 15 amino acids. CDR3 residues: CAWSYGQGTTGELFF. As DNA, the CDR3 is TGTGCCTGGAGTTATGGACAGGGAACCACCGGGGAGCTGTTTTTT.

The table lists this clone with a few counts. V usage is TRBV15 and J usage is TRBJ2-5; tentatively, D is TRBD1 (5 bases). Germline CDR1 is LNHNV and CDR2 is YYDKDF (reference sequence). This CDR3 is built from 17 residues. V was cut by 2 bases and J by 1 base, with 17 bases left in between. The CDR3 DNA sequence: TGTGCCACCAGCAGAAGTCCGGCCGGACATCGCCAAGAGACCCAGTACTTC. As protein: CATSRSPAGHRQETQYF.

V and J are TRBV6-6 and TRBJ2-7, with unresolved D. This CDR3 spans 14 amino acids. Germline V CDR1 and CDR2: MNHNY, SVGAGI (reference sequence). With 0 bases removed from V and 0 bases from J, the gap between germline ends came to 6 bases. The CDR3 nucleotides are TGTGCCAGCAGTTACTCGGTCAACTCCTACGAGCAGTACTTC. It codes for CASSYSVNSYEQYF.

The chain is built from TRBV5-1 and TRBJ2-5, with D perhaps TRBD2 (5 bases). V lost 0 bases, J lost 5 bases, and 8 bases lay in between. Germline CDR1 reads SGHRS; CDR2 reads YFSETQ. The CDR3 is 13 residues long. CDR3 nucleotide sequence: TGCGCCAGCAGCTTGGAGCCGGGGGAGACCCAGTACTTC. It specifies CASSLEPGETQYF.

In this sample, this clone turned up a few times. The CDR3 is CASIKDMNTEAFF. The DNA for the CDR3 is TGTGCCAGCATAAAGGACATGAACACTGAAGCTTTCTTT. The rearrangement links TRBV2 to TRBJ1-1; tentatively, D is TRBD1 (5 bases). This CDR3 has 13 residues. Germline loops: CDR1 SNHLY, CDR2 FYNNEI. V shed 7 bases and J shed 0 bases, with 9 bases lying between them.

The CDR3 reads CSETSGGRNEQFF. CDR3 in DNA: TGCAGCGAGACTAGCGGGGGGCGGAATGAGCAGTTCTTC. The V gene is TRBV29-1, the J gene TRBJ2-1, with 13 bases lining up with TRBD2. CDR3 length: 13 residues. Germline assignment: CDR1 SQVTM and CDR2 ANQGSEA. Trimming cost V 7 bases and J 7 bases; bases outside gene matches: 4.

On this clone: Other DNA sequences in this sample translate to the same CDR3. The rearrangement uses TRBV27 and TRBJ1-5, with D possibly matching TRBD1 (5 bases). Germline V gene data show CDR1 as MNHEY and CDR2 as SMNVEV (reference sequence). Trimming left V 6 bases short and J 3 bases short, with 12 bases between. The CDR3 length is 14 residues. The CDR3 is CASRRTGSNQPQHF. CDR3 bases: TGTGCCAGCAGACGCACAGGTTCCAATCAGCCCCAGCATTTT.

Details on this clone: The sample has other DNA sequences that encode this CDR3 too. The rearrangement links TRBV5-6 to TRBJ2-4; D may be TRBD1 (6 bases). Trimming stripped 9 bases from V and 0 bases from J, with 19 bases between. In germline, CDR1 is SGHDT, CDR2 YYEEEE. This CDR3 comprises 16 residues. CDR3 coding DNA: TGTGCCACCACAGCGATGACAGGCCTAGCCAAAAACATTCAGTACTTC. Protein product: CATTAMTGLAKNIQYF.

This clone showed up just a few times. This sequence joins TRBV11-2 and TRBJ1-4; 7 bases align to TRBD1. Germline lookup yields CDR1 SGHAT and CDR2 FQNNGV. The V and J ends lost 4 bases and 4 bases, in that order; junction bases with no gene match: 3. The CDR3 sequence is 14 residues long. In DNA, the CDR3 is TGTGCCAGCAGCTCAGGACAGGTTAATGAAAAACTGTTTTTT. As protein: CASSSGQVNEKLFF.

This chain links TRBV4-3 with TRBJ1-5; D remains ambiguous. The CDR3 contains 15 residues. Trimming cost V 3 bases and J 2 bases, with 11 bases left between them. CDR1 is LGHNA and CDR2 is YSLEER in the germline V gene. This CDR3 is CASSQDGWGNQPQHF. CDR3 sequence (DNA): TGCGCCAGCAGCCAGGACGGGTGGGGCAATCAGCCCCAGCATTTT.

The chain combines TRBV5-7 with TRBJ1-4; TRBD1 is a possible D gene (5 bases). TRBV5-7 is annotated as an ORF whose role is uncertain. This CDR3 region has 15 residues. Trimming left V 3 bases short and J 4 bases short, with 13 bases between. CDR3 bases: TGTGCCAGCAGCTGGCCGGGACCCAGTAATGAAAAACTGTTTTTT. Its protein is CASSWPGPSNEKLFF.

In DNA form, the CDR3 reads TGTGCCAGCAGTGCAGAGGTCGGGGCTAACTATGGCTACACCTTC. It yields the protein CASSAEVGANYGYTF. The genes are TRBV6-4 and TRBJ1-2; the D is unclear. Trimming stripped 4 bases from V and 0 bases from J, with 12 bases between. Germline V gene data show CDR1 as MRHNA and CDR2 as SNTAGT. The CDR3 contains 15 residues.

This sequence joins TRBV4-1 and TRBJ1-6, with a tentative D call TRBD1 (5 bases). From germline, CDR1 is MGHRA and CDR2 YSYEKL. The CDR3 totals 17 residues. V dropped 4 bases and J dropped 9 bases, with 22 bases sitting between them. The CDR3 reads CASSRERRGWRISPLHF. CDR3 sequence (DNA): TGCGCCAGCAGCCGGGAGAGGAGGGGATGGCGGATTTCACCCCTCCACTTT.

The gene calls are TRBV29-1 and TRBJ2-1, with D possibly TRBD2 on 5 matching bases. Germline lookup yields CDR1 SQVTM and CDR2 ANQGSEA. CDR3 length equals 15 residues. Between the trimmed V and J ends, which lost 0 bases and 1 base, there was a span of 10 bases. The CDR3 is CSVEDPGKSYNEQFF. CDR3 nucleotides: TGCAGCGTTGAAGATCCGGGGAAGTCCTACAATGAGCAGTTCTTC.

This chain connects TRBV27 to TRBJ2-1, with D perhaps matching TRBD2 (5 bases). Germline assignment: CDR1 MNHEY and CDR2 SMNVEV (reference sequence). The ends were cut back, 5 bases at V and 7 bases at J, with 15 bases in the middle. The CDR3 extends over 14 amino acids. The CDR3 protein is CASSPRGFRNEQFF. The CDR3 DNA reads as TGTGCCAGCAGTCCTCGGGGTTTTCGAAATGAGCAGTTCTTC.

Here the CDR3 DNA reads TGTGCCAGCGGGACTAGCGGCTTGGGCACAGATACGCAGTATTTT. Translation: CASGTSGLGTDTQYF. The V and J genes are TRBV13 and TRBJ2-3; 11 nucleotides align to TRBD2. With 8 bases clipped from V and 1 base from J, the junction kept 5 bases outside the gene matches. Looked up from germline, CDR1 is PRHDT and CDR2 is FYEKMQ (reference sequence). The CDR3 runs to 15 residues.

This clone was observed a single time. The chain couples TRBV5-6 to TRBJ1-1; 10 positions match TRBD1. J was trimmed by 4 bases and V by 4 bases; bases with no gene match: 4. The length of the CDR3 is 14 residues. CDR1 is SGHDT and CDR2 is YYEEEE in the germline V gene. Here the CDR3 DNA reads TGTGCCAGCAGCACCTGGACAGGGGGCACTGAAGCTTTCTTT. Encoded protein: CASSTWTGGTEAFF.

This clone was found a few times. The chain has TRBV18 and TRBJ2-3; D is undetermined. This CDR3 has 11 residues. Germline V gives CDR1 KGHSH, CDR2 LQKENI. Between the trimmed V and J ends, which lost 8 bases and 0 bases, there was a span of 3 bases. The CDR3 region is CASQSTDTQYF. CDR3 bases: TGTGCCAGCCAAAGCACAGATACGCAGTATTTT.